These 30 T cell receptor beta chains originate from one sample sequenced in a study of cytomegalovirus exposure and HLA in healthy donors. The study ran its PCR with 60 Vbeta and 13 Jbeta primers. Data came from immunoSEQ multiplex PCR; TCRdb stores just in-frame clones and leaves some out. The sample includes about 160,000 clones, more than 65% of them seen just once. The source material was PBMCs. The receptors stem from a woman aged 40 to 50 in good health and CMV-seropositive.

V is TRBV7-2 and J is TRBJ2-7; D is perhaps TRBD2 (5 bases). V dropped 2 bases and J dropped 3 bases, with 11 bases sitting between them. CDR1 is SGHTA, CDR2 FQGNSA, per germline. The CDR3 sequence is 14 residues long. For the CDR3, the DNA is TGTGCCAGCAGCTTACACGGGGATAACTACGAGCAGTACTTC. Translating gives CASSLHGDNYEQYF.

The chain combines TRBV27 with TRBJ1-2; the D gene is possibly TRBD1 (5 bases). The CDR3 is made up of 17 amino acids. Germline V CDR1 and CDR2: MNHEY, SMNVEV (reference sequence). Trimming cost V 6 bases and J 8 bases, with 28 bases left between them. CDR3 sequence: CASRVWRGEAAIYGYTF. The CDR3 DNA follows: TGTGCCAGCAGGGTGTGGAGAGGGGAGGCCGCAATCTACGGCTACACCTTC.

The rearrangement joins TRBV6-1 to TRBJ1-6, with D perhaps TRBD1 (6 bases). CDR3 length: 18 amino acids. The germline V gene has CDR1 MNHNS and CDR2 SASEGT. Trimming took off 4 bases at V and 5 bases at J, with 21 bases between the two ends. CDR3 coding DNA: TGTGCCAGCAGTGTCCGGGACAACGAACCTCCCGATAATTCACCCCTCCACTTT. Its protein is CASSVRDNEPPDNSPLHF.

The chain is built from TRBV15 and TRBJ1-2, with no clear D. V shed 0 bases and J shed 9 bases, with 14 bases lying between them. In germline, CDR1 is LNHNV, CDR2 YYDKDF (reference sequence). The CDR3 has 14 amino acids. This CDR3 is CATSRDRDSGSYTF. The CDR3 DNA reads as TGTGCCACCAGCAGAGATAGGGATAGCGGGAGCTACACCTTC.

This clone was seen only once. V usage is TRBV4-3 and J usage is TRBJ2-5; D not certain. The V end was cut by 0 bases, the J end by 0 bases, with 8 bases between. The CDR3 loop spans 15 amino acids. The germline V gene has CDR1 LGHNA and CDR2 YSLEER. The CDR3 reads CASSQDLLDQETQYF. DNA of the CDR3: TGCGCCAGCAGCCAAGATCTCCTCGACCAAGAGACCCAGTACTTC.

This clone has just a few counts. The genes are TRBV18 and TRBJ1-1; D is undetermined. The V end lost 4 bases, the J end lost 4 bases, and 19 bases lay between the germline ends. The CDR3 is made up of 16 amino acids. In germline, CDR1 is KGHSH, CDR2 LQKENI. The CDR3 here is CASSQANGDGSTEAFF. The DNA of the CDR3 is TGTGCCAGCTCACAAGCTAATGGGGATGGGAGCACTGAAGCTTTCTTT.

The chain couples TRBV5-4 to TRBJ2-7; D possibly corresponds to TRBD1 (5 bases). CDR3 length equals 14 residues. Trimming cost V 2 bases and J 6 bases, with 15 bases left between them. Germline assignment: CDR1 SGHNT and CDR2 YYREEE (reference sequence). The CDR3 DNA reads TGTGCCAGCAGCTTCCCAGGGAATCGGCGCGAGCAGTACTTC. Residues: CASSFPGNRREQYF.

This clone has only one observation. The sample carries other DNA sequences with the same CDR3. This rearrangement joins TRBV5-1 to TRBJ2-7, with a tentative D call TRBD2 (5 bases). The CDR3 totals 14 residues. V gave up 0 bases and J gave up 2 bases, with 9 bases separating them. Germline assignment: CDR1 SGHRS and CDR2 YFSETQ. CDR3: CASSLVSGAYEQYF. In DNA form, the CDR3 reads TGCGCCAGCAGCTTGGTATCCGGGGCCTACGAGCAGTACTTC.

The V and J genes are TRBV5-1 and TRBJ1-4; tentatively, D is TRBD1 (5 bases). Germline V gene lookup returns CDR1 SGHRS and CDR2 YFSETQ. The CDR3 runs to 16 residues. V was pared by 7 bases and J by 0 bases, with 16 bases between. The CDR3 loop is CASRDSASATNEKLFF. The CDR3, as DNA: TGCGCCAGCCGCGACAGTGCGAGTGCAACTAATGAAAAACTGTTTTTT.

CDR3 nucleotides: TGTGCCAGCAGGCCCGGGGAGGGAAAGAGTTCCTACAATGAGCAGTTCTTC. This codes for CASRPGEGKSSYNEQFF. The chain combines TRBV7-9 with TRBJ2-1, with TRBD2 matching 7 bases. The CDR3 totals 17 residues. Germline trimming cut 6 bases from V and 1 base from J; bases unmatched to any gene: 12. Germline-derived CDR1 and CDR2 are SEHNR and FQNEAQ (reference sequence).

The chain couples TRBV4-1 to TRBJ2-5; 14 nucleotides agree with TRBD2. V was pared by 4 bases and J by 1 base, with 5 bases of the junction left unmatched. Germline assignment: CDR1 MGHRA and CDR2 YSYEKL. The CDR3 is 17 residues long. The CDR3 bases are TGCGCCAGCAGCCGGACTAGCGGGGGGTCCTTCCAAGAGACCCAGTACTTC. It specifies CASSRTSGGSFQETQYF.

This clone appeared once. The V gene is TRBV7-8, the J gene TRBJ2-3, with a weak D call TRBD1 (6 bases). Germline V gene data show CDR1 as SGHVS and CDR2 as FQNEAQ. V was pared by 2 bases and J by 3 bases, with 15 bases between. This CDR3 has 16 residues. The CDR3 loop reads CASSLIRGFSTDTQYF. The CDR3 DNA is TGTGCCAGCAGCTTAATCAGGGGATTCTCAACAGATACGCAGTATTTT.

The rearrangement uses TRBV4-1 and TRBJ1-4; 8 bases map to TRBD1. The trim removed 0 bases at V and 7 bases at J, leaving 4 bases unmatched. CDR3 length equals 15 residues. Germline CDR1 is MGHRA and CDR2 is YSYEKL. The CDR3 region is CASSQDTDRAEKLFF. The CDR3 DNA follows: TGCGCCAGCAGCCAAGATACGGACAGGGCTGAAAAACTGTTTTTT.

This chain uses TRBV6-1 with TRBJ2-4; 10 nucleotides agree with TRBD1. V shed 0 bases and J 7 bases; nucleotides not matched to a gene: 3. Germline V lookup: CDR1 MNHNS, CDR2 SASEGT. The CDR3 has 15 residues. The DNA of the CDR3 is TGTGCCAGCAGTGAAGCCAGGGGACAGGGGAACATTCAGTACTTC. Protein product: CASSEARGQGNIQYF.

This sequence joins TRBV27 and TRBJ1-2; D not certain. V lost 6 bases, J lost 3 bases, and 8 bases lay in between. The length of the CDR3 is 12 residues. Germline lookup yields CDR1 MNHEY and CDR2 SMNVEV (reference sequence). The CDR3 region has the DNA TGTGCCAGCAGCGACGGGGACTATGGCTACACCTTC. It is translated as CASSDGDYGYTF.

The rearrangement joins TRBV28 to TRBJ2-7; 8 positions agree with TRBD2. The germline gives CDR1 MDHEN, CDR2 SYDVKM. The CDR3 is made up of 14 amino acids. V was pared by 2 bases and J by 6 bases, with 6 bases of the junction left unmatched. The CDR3 spells CASSLIDRGGEQYF. In DNA, the CDR3 is TGTGCCAGCAGTTTAATCGACCGGGGGGGCGAGCAGTACTTC. The whole variable domain, filled in from reference TRBV28 and TRBJ2-7, reads DVKVTQSSRYLVKRTGEKVFLECVQDMDHENMFWYRQDPGLGLRLIYFSYDVKMKEKGDIPEGYSVSREKKERFSLILESASTNQTSMYLCASSLIDRGGEQYFGPGTRLTVT.

This chain uses TRBV2 with TRBJ2-7; D not resolved. Germline CDR1 and CDR2: SNHLY and FYNNEI. Trimming stripped 5 bases from V and 3 bases from J, with 5 bases between. This CDR3 has 11 amino acids. The CDR3 loop reads CASSPIYEQYF. In nucleotides, the CDR3 is TGTGCCAGCAGTCCTATCTACGAGCAGTACTTC. Supplemented by reference TRBV2 and TRBJ2-7, the full variable domain reads EPEVTQTPSHQVTQMGQEVILRCVPISNHLYFYWYRQILGQKVEFLVSFYNNEISEKSEIFDDQFSVERPDGSNFTLKIRSTKLEDSAMYFCASSPIYEQYFGPGTRLTVT.

In its sample, this clone was seen a few times. It is unclear where the CDR3 begins or ends on the DNA, so no DNA is shown, and the CDR3 is as TCRdb lists it. The chain has TRBV2 and TRBJ1-5. The germline gives CDR1 SNHLY, CDR2 FYNNEI. The CDR3 length is 15 residues, termini included. The CDR3 sequence is CASSVGLGASQPQNF.

V gene TRBV9 combines with J gene TRBJ2-1, with 9 positions matching TRBD2. CDR3 length: 17 amino acids. V lost 0 bases, J lost 4 bases, and 8 bases stayed unmatched. CDR1 SGDLS and CDR2 YYNGEE come from the germline V gene. CDR3 DNA: TGTGCCAGCAGCGTAGAAGTAGCGGGGGACAGATACAATGAGCAGTTCTTC. Translating it yields CASSVEVAGDRYNEQFF. The whole variable domain, remainder taken from reference TRBV9 and TRBJ2-1, is DSGVTQTPKHLITATGQRVTLRCSPRSGDLSVYWYQQSLDQGLQFLIQYYNGEERAKGNILERFSAQQFPDLHSELNLSSLELGDSALYFCASSVEVAGDRYNEQFFGPGTRLTVL.

The chain employs TRBV4-1 and TRBJ1-1, with 9 bases that match TRBD1. After removal of 2 bases from V and 4 bases from J, the junction contained 5 bases not matched to a gene. CDR3 length: 15 residues. Looked up from germline, CDR1 is MGHRA and CDR2 is YSYEKL. CDR3 DNA: TGCGCCAGCAGCCAAAAGGGACAGGGCCCCACTGAAGCTTTCTTT. It is translated as CASSQKGQGPTEAFF.

This clone was seen more than once but under ten times. V gene TRBV12-5 combines with J gene TRBJ2-2; 9 bases align to TRBD1. The length of the CDR3 is 18 residues. Germline CDR1 LGHNT, CDR2 FRNRAP. The ends lost 7 bases at V and 2 bases at J; junction bases unmatched: 14. The CDR3 reads CASAPGQGASVNTGELFF. The CDR3 DNA reads as TGTGCTAGTGCACCGGGACAGGGCGCATCAGTAAACACCGGGGAGCTGTTTTTT.

This chain joins TRBV5-1 and TRBJ2-2; 7 nucleotides agree with TRBD1. Per the germline V gene, CDR1 is SGHRS and CDR2 is YFSETQ. Trimming took 4 bases from V and 6 from J; bases not matched to a gene: 12. CDR3 length equals 16 residues. CDR3 sequence (DNA): TGCGCCAGCAGCGCACTGACAGGGTTAGTCGCCGGGGAGCTGTTTTTT. Amino acid sequence: CASSALTGLVAGELFF. The variable domain in full, completed from reference TRBV5-1 and TRBJ2-2, reads KAGVTQTPRYLIKTRGQQVTLSCSPISGHRSVSWYQQTPGQGLQFLFEYFSETQRNKGNFPGRFSGRQFSNSRSEMNVSTLELGDSALYLCASSALTGLVAGELFFGEGSRLTVL.

The J gene is TRBJ2-7, the V gene TRBV7-6; 8 nucleotides align to TRBD1. Looked up from germline, CDR1 is SGHVS and CDR2 is FNYEAQ. Trimming cost V 1 base and J 2 bases; bases outside gene matches: 4. This CDR3 spans 15 amino acids. The CDR3 is CASSLEQGVTYEQYF. DNA of the CDR3: TGTGCCAGCAGCTTAGAACAGGGGGTCACCTACGAGCAGTACTTC.

The rearrangement uses TRBV6-5 and TRBJ1-2; D remains ambiguous. Germline V gene sequence: CDR1 MNHEY, CDR2 SVGAGI. The CDR3 is 15 residues long. V gave up 10 bases and J gave up 0 bases, with 18 bases separating them. The CDR3 region has the DNA TGTGCCACCTTAAGGACTCTGACGTCTAACTATGGCTACACCTTC. Its translation is CATLRTLTSNYGYTF.

This clone was picked up one time. One end of the junction fails to match germline, which may point to a read error. This sequence joins TRBV5-8 and TRBJ1-6; no clear D. CDR1 and CDR2 from the germline V gene are SGHTS and YDEGEE. CDR3 length: 17 residues. This CDR3 is CASSLGRGSSYNSPLNF. CDR3 bases: TGTGCCAGCAGCTTGGGGCGTGGGAGCTCCTATAATTCACCCCTCAACTTT.

Only one count was recorded for this clone. The chain employs TRBV7-9 and TRBJ1-4; tentative D call: TRBD1 (5 bases). Germline V lookup: CDR1 SEHNR, CDR2 FQNEAQ (reference sequence). V lost 2 bases and J lost 14, with 9 bases in between. The CDR3 extends over 11 amino acids. DNA of the CDR3: TGTGCCAGCAGCTTATGGGGCGAGCTGTTTTTT. It codes for CASSLWGELFF. The whole variable domain, remainder taken from reference TRBV7-9 and TRBJ1-4, is DTGVSQNPRHKITKRGQNVTFRCDPISEHNRLYWYRQTLGQGPEFLTYFQNEAQLEKSRLLSDRFSAERPKGSFSTLEIQRTEQGDSAMYLCASSLWGELFFGSGTQLSVL.

The chain uses TRBV28 and TRBJ2-3; TRBD1 matches at 11 bases. Trimming at V came to 6 bases and at J to 4 bases, leaving 18 bases not matched to a gene. CDR1 MDHEN and CDR2 SYDVKM come from the germline V gene. The CDR3 consists of 19 residues. CDR3 in DNA: TGTGCCAGCAGCTACGGACAGGGGGCGCGACTAAAGCTCTCAGATACGCAGTATTTT. Protein sequence: CASSYGQGARLKLSDTQYF.

V usage is TRBV10-3 and J usage is TRBJ2-5, with 11 bases fitting TRBD1. V lost 3 bases, J lost 4 bases, and 10 bases stayed unmatched. The CDR3 runs to 17 residues. Germline CDR1 and CDR2: ENHRY and SYGVKD. The CDR3 DNA is TGTGCCATCAGTGACCCGACCCGGACAGGGGGCGCAGAGACCCAGTACTTC. Translated: CAISDPTRTGGAETQYF.

The CDR3 region has the DNA TGTGCCAGCGATCGGGACAGGGGTGCCGAGCAGTACTTC. This sequence encodes CASDRDRGAEQYF. The chain couples TRBV2 to TRBJ2-7; 10 positions agree with TRBD1. V shed 8 bases, J shed 6 bases, and the junction held 7 bases outside the gene matches. Germline CDR1 is SNHLY and CDR2 is FYNNEI. CDR3 length equals 13 residues.

The V gene is TRBV28, the J gene TRBJ1-5; D might be TRBD1 (6 bases). From germline, CDR1 is MDHEN and CDR2 SYDVKM. Trimming cost V 4 bases and J 2 bases, with 15 bases left between them. The CDR3 has 16 amino acids. The CDR3 region has the DNA TGTGCCAGCAGTTCACCCCGGGGGGCCGGCAATCAGCCCCAGCATTTT. Translating it yields CASSSPRGAGNQPQHF.